This T cell receptor beta chain derives from a study of cytomegalovirus exposure and HLA in healthy donors. Repertoires were generated with immunoSEQ multiplex PCR, while TCRdb's copy carries only in-frame clones and drops some. The sample contains 100,000 to 150,000 clones, 88% of which appear only once. In germline, CDR1 is SGHRS, CDR2 YFSETQ. With 0 bases removed from V and 3 bases from J, the gap between germline ends came to 9 bases. CDR3 size: 15 residues. This chain uses TRBV5-1 with TRBJ2-2; D gene unclear. The specimen was PBMCs. The TCR sequence derives from a man between 18 and 35 years old in good health and CMV-seronegative. The CDR3 spells CASSLGWRYTGELFF. CDR3 nucleotides: TGCGCCAGCAGCTTGGGGTGGAGATACACCGGGGAGCTGTTTTTT.